This T cell receptor beta chain is drawn from a study of T cells expressing NK-cell markers. Study conclusions and caveats: The contribution of dominant NKG2C+ clonotypes to CD8+ T cells in five to seven donors was about 1.0-8%.

Details on this clonotype: What it recognizes is unknown.

Germline V gene data show CDR1 as ENHRY and CDR2 as SYGVKD. The CDR3 extends over 14 amino acids. The cDNA for TCR beta came from 5'RACE template switching with UMIs. TCRdb reanalyzed the 5' RACE reads, giving one entry per CDR3 protein sequence and no DNA. The ten top clones account for roughly 3.6%, within a sample of 500,000 to 700,000 distinct CDR3 sequences. The clonotype was recovered from a man between 18 and 35 years old in good health. Input material: blood T cells: a sorted CD56 or NKG2C T cell subset, CD4+ or CD8+ T cells, or bulk PBMC T cells (not recorded which). The chain carries TRBV10-3 and TRBJ1-4. The CDR3 region is CAISESTVGEKLFF.